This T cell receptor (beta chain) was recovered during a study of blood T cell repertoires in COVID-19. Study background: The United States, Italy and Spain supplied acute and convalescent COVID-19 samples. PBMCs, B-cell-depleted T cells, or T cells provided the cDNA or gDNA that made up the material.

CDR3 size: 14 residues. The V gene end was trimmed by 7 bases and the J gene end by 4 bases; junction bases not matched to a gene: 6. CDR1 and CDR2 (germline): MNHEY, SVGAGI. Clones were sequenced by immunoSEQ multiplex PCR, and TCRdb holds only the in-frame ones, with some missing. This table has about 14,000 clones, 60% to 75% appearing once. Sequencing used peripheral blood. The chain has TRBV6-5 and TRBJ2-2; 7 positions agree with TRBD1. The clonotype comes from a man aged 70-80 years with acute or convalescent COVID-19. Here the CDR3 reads CASTPGQITGELFF. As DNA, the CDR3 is TGTGCCAGCACTCCGGGACAGATCACCGGGGAGCTGTTTTTT.